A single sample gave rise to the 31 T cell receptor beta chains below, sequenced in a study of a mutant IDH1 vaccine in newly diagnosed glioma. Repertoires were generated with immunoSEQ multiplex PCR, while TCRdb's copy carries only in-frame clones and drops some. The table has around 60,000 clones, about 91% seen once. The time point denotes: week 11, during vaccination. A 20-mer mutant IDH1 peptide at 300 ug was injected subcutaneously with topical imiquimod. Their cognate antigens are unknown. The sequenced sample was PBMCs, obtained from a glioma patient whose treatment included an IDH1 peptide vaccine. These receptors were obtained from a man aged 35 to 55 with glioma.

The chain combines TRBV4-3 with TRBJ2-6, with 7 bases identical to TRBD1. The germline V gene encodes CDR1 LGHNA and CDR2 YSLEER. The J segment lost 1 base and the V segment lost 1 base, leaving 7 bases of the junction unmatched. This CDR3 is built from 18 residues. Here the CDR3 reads CASSQAYNRGSGANVLTF. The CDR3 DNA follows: TGCGCCAGCAGCCAAGCGTACAACAGGGGATCTGGGGCCAACGTCCTGACTTTC.

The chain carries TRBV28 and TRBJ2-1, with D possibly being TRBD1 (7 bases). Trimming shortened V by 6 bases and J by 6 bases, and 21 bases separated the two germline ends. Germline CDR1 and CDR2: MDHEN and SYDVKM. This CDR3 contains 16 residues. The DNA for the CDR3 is TGTGCCAGCAGGGACGGAGGGGGCTCCGGGTCCAATGAGCAGTTCTTC. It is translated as CASRDGGGSGSNEQFF.

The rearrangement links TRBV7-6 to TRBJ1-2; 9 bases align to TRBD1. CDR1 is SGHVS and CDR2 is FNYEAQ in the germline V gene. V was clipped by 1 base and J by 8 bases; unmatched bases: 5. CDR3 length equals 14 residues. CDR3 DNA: TGTGCCAGCAGCTTAGGGACAGGGGTAGAAGGCTACACCTTC. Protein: CASSLGTGVEGYTF.

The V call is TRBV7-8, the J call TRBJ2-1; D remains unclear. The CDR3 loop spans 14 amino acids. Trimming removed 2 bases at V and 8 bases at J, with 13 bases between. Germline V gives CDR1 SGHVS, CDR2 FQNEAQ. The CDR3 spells CASSLLIIADEQFF. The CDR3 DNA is TGTGCCAGCAGCTTACTAATAATTGCAGATGAGCAGTTCTTC. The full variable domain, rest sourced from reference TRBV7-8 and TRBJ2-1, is GAGVSQSPRYKVAKRGQDVALRCDPISGHVSLFWYQQALGQGPEFLTYFQNEAQLDKSGLPSDRFFAERPEGSVSTLKIQRTQQEDSAVYLCASSLLIIADEQFFGPGTRLTVL.

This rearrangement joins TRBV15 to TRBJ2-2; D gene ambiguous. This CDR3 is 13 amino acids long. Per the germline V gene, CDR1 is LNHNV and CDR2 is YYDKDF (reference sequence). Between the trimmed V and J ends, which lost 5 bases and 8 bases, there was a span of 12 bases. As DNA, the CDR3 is TGTGCCACCAGCTTAGACCCCGCAGGGGAGCTGTTTTTT. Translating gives CATSLDPAGELFF. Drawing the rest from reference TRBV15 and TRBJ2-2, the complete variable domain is DAMVIQNPRYQVTQFGKPVTLSCSQTLNHNVMYWYQQKSSQAPKLLFHYYDKDFNNEADTPDNFQSRRPNTSFCFLDIRSPGLGDTAMYLCATSLDPAGELFFGEGSRLTVL.

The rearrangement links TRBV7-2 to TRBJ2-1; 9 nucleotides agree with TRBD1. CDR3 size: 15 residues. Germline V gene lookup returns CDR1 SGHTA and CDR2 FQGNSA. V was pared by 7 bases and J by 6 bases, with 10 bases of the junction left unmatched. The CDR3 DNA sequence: TGTGCCAGCAACTCCGGGACAGGGCTTTTCAATGAGCAGTTCTTC. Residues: CASNSGTGLFNEQFF.

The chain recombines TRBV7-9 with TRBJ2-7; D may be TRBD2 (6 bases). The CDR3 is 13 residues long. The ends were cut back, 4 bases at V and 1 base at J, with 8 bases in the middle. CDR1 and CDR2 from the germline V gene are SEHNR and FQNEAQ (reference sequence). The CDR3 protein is CASSSGLSYEQYF. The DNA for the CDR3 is TGTGCCAGCAGCTCGGGACTTTCCTACGAGCAGTACTTC.

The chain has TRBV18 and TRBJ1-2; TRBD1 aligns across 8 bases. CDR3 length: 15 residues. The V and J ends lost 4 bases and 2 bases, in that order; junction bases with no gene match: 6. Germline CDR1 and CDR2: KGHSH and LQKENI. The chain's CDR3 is CASSQGQAQNYGYTF. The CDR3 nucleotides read TGTGCCAGCTCACAGGGACAGGCCCAGAACTATGGCTACACCTTC.

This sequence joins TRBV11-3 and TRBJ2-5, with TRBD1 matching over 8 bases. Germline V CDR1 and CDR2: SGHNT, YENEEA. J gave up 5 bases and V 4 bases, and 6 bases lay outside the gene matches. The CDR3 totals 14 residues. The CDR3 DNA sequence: TGTGCCAGCAGCTACGGACAGGGTGGCGAGACCCAGTACTTC. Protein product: CASSYGQGGETQYF.

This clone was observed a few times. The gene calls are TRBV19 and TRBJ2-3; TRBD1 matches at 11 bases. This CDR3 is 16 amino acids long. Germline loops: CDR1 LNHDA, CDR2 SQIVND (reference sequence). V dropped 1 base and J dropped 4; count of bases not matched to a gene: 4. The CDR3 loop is CASSIGGTGGSDTQYF. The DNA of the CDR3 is TGTGCCAGTAGTATAGGTGGGACAGGGGGTTCAGATACGCAGTATTTT.

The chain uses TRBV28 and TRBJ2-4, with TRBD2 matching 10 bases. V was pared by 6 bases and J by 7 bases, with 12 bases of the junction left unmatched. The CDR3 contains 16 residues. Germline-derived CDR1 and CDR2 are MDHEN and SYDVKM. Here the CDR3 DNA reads TGTGCCAGCAGAGCACCAAGCGGGGGGGCGAGGAACATTCAGTACTTC. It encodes CASRAPSGGARNIQYF.

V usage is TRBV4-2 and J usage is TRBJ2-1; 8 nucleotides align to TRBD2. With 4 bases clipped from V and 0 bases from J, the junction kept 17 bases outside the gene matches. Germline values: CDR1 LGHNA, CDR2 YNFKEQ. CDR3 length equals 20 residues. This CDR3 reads CASSRSLRLAGISSYNEQFF. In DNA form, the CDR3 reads TGTGCCAGCAGCCGGTCCCTCAGGCTAGCGGGTATTAGCTCCTACAATGAGCAGTTCTTC.

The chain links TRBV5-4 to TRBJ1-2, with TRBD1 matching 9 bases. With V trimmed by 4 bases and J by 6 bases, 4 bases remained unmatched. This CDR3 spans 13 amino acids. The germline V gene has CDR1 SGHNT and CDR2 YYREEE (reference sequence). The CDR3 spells CASSLQGADGYTF. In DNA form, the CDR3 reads TGTGCCAGCAGCCTACAGGGGGCGGATGGCTACACCTTC.

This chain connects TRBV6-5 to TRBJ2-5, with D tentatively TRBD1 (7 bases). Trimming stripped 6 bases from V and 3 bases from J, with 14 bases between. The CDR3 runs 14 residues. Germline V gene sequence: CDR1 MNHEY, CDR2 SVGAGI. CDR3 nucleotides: TGTGCCAGCAGACTCACAGGGGAGGAAGAGACCCAGTACTTC. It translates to CASRLTGEEETQYF.

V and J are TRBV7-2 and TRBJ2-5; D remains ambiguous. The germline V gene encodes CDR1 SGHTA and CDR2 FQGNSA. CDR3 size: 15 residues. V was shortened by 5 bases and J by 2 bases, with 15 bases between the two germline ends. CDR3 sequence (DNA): TGTGCCAGCAGCCTCGTGGCGGTGAGGCAAGAGACCCAGTACTTC. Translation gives CASSLVAVRQETQYF.

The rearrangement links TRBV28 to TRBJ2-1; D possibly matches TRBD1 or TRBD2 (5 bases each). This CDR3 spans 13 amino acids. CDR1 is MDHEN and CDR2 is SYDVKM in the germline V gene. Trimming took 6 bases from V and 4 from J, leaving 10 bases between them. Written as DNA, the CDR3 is TGTGCCAGCAGGTCGGGACGTTACAATGAGCAGTTCTTC. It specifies CASRSGRYNEQFF.

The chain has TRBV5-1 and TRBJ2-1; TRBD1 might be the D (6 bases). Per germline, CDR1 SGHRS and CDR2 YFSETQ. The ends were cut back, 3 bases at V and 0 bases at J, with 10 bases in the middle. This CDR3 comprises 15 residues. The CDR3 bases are TGCGCCAGCAGCTGGGACATTAGCTCCTACAATGAGCAGTTCTTC. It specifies CASSWDISSYNEQFF.

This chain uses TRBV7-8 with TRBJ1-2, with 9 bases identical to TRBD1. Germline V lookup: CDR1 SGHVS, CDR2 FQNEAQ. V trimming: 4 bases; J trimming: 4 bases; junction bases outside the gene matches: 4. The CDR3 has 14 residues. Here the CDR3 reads CASSSVDRGYGYTF. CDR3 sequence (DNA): TGTGCCAGCAGCTCCGTGGACAGGGGCTATGGCTACACCTTC.

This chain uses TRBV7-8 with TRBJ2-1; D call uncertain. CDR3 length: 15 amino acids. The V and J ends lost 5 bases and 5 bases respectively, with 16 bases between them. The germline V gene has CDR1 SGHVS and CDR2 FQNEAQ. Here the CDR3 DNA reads TGTGCCAGCAGCCCGCCCCGGGCAGGCCACAATGAGCAGTTCTTC. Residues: CASSPPRAGHNEQFF.

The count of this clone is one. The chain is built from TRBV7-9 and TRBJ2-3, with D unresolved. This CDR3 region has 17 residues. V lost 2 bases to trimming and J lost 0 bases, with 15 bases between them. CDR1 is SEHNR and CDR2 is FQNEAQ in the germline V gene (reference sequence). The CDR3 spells CASSLWRTATSTDTQYF. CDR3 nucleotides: TGTGCCAGCAGCTTATGGCGGACGGCTACTAGCACAGATACGCAGTATTTT.

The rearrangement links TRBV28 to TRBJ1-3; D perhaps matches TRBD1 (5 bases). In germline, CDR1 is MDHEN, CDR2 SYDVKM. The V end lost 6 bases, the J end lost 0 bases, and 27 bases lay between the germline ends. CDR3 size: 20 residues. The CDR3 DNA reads TGTGCCAGCAGGAGAATCCAGGTATCGGGACCATTGAGCTCTGGAAACACCATATATTTT. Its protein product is CASRRIQVSGPLSSGNTIYF.

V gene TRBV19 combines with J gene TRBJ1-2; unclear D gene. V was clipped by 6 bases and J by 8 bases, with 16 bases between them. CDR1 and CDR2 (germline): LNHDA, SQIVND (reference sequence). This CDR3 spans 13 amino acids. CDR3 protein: CASSANLFGGYTF. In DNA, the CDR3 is TGTGCCAGTAGCGCTAACCTCTTTGGGGGCTACACCTTC.

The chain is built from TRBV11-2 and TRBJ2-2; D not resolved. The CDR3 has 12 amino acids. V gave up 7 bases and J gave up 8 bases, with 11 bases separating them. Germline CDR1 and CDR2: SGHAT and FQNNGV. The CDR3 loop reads CASTFSVGELFF. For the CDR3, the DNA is TGTGCCAGCACCTTCTCAGTTGGGGAGCTGTTTTTT.

The CDR3 bases are TGTGCCAGCAGCTCGGACCCGTGGGGGGAGGGGGTCAATGAGCAGTTCTTC. This codes for CASSSDPWGEGVNEQFF. The chain has TRBV9 and TRBJ2-1; D might be TRBD2 (7 bases). The germline V and J ends were trimmed by 4 bases and 6 bases, with 23 bases remaining between them. The CDR3 runs to 17 residues. From germline, CDR1 is SGDLS and CDR2 YYNGEE. The full variable domain, its missing parts supplied by reference TRBV9 and TRBJ2-1, is DSGVTQTPKHLITATGQRVTLRCSPRSGDLSVYWYQQSLDQGLQFLIQYYNGEERAKGNILERFSAQQFPDLHSELNLSSLELGDSALYFCASSSDPWGEGVNEQFFGPGTRLTVL.

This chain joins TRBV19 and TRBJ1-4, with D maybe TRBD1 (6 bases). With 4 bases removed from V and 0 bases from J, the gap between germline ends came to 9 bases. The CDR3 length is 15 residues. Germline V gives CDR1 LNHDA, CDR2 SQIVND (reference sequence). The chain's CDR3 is CASSRRTATNEKLFF. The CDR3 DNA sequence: TGTGCCAGTAGTAGGAGGACAGCAACTAATGAAAAACTGTTTTTT.

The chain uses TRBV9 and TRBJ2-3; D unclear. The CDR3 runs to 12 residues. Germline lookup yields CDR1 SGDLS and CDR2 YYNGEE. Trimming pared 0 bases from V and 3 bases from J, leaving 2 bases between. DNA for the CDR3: TGTGCCAGCAGCGTAGAAACAGATACGCAGTATTTT. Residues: CASSVETDTQYF.

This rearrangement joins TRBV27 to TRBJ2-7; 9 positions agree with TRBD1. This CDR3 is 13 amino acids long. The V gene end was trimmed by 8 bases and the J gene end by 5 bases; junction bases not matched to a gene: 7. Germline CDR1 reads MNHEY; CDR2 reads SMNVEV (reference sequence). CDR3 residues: CASWDRVTHEQYF. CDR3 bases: TGTGCCAGCTGGGACAGGGTCACCCACGAGCAGTACTTC.

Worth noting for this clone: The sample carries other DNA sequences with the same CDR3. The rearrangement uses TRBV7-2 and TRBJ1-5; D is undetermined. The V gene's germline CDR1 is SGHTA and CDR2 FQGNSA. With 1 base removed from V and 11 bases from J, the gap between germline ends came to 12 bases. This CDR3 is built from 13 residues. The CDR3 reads CASSLEARKAQHF. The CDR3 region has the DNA TGTGCCAGCAGCTTAGAAGCCCGAAAGGCCCAGCATTTT.

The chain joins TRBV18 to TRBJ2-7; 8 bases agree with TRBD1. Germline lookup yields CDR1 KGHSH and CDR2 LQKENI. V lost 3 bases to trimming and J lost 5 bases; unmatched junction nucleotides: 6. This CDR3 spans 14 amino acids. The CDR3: CASSPGQGWDEQYF. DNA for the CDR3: TGTGCCAGCTCACCCGGACAGGGTTGGGACGAGCAGTACTTC.

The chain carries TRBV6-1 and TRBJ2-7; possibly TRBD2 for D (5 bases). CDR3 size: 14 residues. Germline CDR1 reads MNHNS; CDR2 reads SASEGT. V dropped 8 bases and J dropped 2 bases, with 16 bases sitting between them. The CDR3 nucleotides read TGTGCCAGCCCTTCAGGACTTCCACCCTACGAGCAGTACGTC. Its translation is CASPSGLPPYEQYV.

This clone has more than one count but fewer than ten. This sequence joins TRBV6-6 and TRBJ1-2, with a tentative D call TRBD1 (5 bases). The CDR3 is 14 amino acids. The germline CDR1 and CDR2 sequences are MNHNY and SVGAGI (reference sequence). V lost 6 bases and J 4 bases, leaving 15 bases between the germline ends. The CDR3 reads CASRLREGLYGYTF. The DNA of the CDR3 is TGTGCCAGCAGACTACGGGAGGGACTCTATGGCTACACCTTC.